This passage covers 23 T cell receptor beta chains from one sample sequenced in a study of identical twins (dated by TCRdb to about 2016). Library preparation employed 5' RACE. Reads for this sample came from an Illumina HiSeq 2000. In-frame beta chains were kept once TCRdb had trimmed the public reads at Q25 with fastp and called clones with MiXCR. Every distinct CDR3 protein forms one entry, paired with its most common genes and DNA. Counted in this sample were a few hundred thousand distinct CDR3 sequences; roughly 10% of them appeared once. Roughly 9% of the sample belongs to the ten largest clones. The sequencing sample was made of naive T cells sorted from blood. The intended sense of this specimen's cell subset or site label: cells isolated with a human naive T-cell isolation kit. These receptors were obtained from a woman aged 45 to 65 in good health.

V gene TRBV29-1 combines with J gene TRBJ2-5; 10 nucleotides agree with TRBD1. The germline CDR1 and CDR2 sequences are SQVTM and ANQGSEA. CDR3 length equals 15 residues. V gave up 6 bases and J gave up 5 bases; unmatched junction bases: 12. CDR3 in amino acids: CSVEPGQGIRETQYF. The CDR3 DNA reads TGCAGCGTCGAGCCGGGACAGGGGATTCGGGAGACCCAGTACTTC.

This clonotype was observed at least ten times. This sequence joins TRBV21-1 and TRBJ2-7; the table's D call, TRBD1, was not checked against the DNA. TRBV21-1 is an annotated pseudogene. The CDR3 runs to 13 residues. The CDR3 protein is CASPPIRGYEQYV. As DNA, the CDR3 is TGTGCCAGCCCCCCCATTAGGGGTTACGAGCAGTACGTC.

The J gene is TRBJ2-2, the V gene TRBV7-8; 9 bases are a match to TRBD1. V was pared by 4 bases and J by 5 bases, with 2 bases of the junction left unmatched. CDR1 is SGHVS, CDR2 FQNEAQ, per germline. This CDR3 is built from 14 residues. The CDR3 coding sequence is TGTGCCAGCAGCTGGGACAGGGAGACCGGGGAGCTGTTTTTT. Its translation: CASSWDRETGELFF.

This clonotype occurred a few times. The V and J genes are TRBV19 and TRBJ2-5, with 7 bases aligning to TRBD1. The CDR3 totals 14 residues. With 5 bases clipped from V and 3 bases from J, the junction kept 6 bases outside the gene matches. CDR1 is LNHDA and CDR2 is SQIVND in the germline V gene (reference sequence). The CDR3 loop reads CASSGRDSEETQYF. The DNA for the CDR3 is TGTGCCAGTAGTGGACGGGACAGCGAAGAGACCCAGTACTTC. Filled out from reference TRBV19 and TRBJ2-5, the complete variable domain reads DGGITQSPKYLFRKEGQNVTLSCEQNLNHDAMYWYRQDPGQGLRLIYYSQIVNDFQKGDIAEGYSVSREKKESFPLTVTSAQKNPTAFYLCASSGRDSEETQYFGPGTRLLVL.

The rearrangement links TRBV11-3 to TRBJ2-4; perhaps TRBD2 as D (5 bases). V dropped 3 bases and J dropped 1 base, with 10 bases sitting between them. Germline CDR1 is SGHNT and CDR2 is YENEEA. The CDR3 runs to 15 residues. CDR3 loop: CASSFGGQAKNIQYF. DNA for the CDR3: TGTGCCAGCAGCTTTGGCGGGCAGGCCAAAAACATTCAGTACTTC.

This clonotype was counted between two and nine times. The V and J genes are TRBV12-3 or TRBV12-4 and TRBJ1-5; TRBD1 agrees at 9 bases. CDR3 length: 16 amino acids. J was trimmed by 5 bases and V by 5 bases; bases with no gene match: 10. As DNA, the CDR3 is TGTGCCAGCAGTAGGAGCTTGGGACAGGGCTATCAGCCCCAGCATTTT. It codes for CASSRSLGQGYQPQHF.

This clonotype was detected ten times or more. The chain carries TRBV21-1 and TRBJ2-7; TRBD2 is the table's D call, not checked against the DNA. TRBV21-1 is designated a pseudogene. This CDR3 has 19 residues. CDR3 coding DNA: TGTGCCAGCAGCACCTCTTTCCCGGGACTAGCGGGACACTCCTACGAGCAGTACGTC. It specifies CASSTSFPGLAGHSYEQYV.

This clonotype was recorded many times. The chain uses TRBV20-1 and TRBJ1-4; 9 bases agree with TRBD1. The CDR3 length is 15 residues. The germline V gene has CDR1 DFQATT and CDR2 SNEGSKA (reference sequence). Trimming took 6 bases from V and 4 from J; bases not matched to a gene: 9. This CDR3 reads CSATGTGRRNEKLFF. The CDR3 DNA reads TGCAGTGCCACCGGGACAGGGCGGCGTAATGAAAAACTGTTTTTT.

For the CDR3, the DNA is TGTGCCATCAGTGGGGAGACTAGCGGGGCGACCGGGGAGCTGTTTTTT. Translated, it gives CAISGETSGATGELFF. The V call is TRBV10-3, the J call TRBJ2-2, with 11 bases fitting TRBD2. Germline trimming cut 4 bases from V and 5 bases from J; bases unmatched to any gene: 6. Germline lookup yields CDR1 ENHRY and CDR2 SYGVKD. The CDR3 covers 16 residues.

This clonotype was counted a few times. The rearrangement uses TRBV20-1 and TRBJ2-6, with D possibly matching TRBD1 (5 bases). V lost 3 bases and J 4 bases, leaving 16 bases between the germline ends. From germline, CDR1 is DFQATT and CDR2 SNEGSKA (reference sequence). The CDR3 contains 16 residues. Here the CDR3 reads CSASRVTPLGANVLTF. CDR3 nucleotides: TGCAGTGCTAGCAGGGTTACCCCCCTCGGGGCCAACGTCCTGACTTTC.

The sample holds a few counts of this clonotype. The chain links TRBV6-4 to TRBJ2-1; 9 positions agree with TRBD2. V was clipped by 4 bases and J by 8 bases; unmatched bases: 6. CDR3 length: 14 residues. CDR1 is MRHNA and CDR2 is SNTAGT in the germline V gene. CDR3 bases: TGTGCCAGCAGTGTAGCGGGAGCCTTGGATGAGCAGTTCTTC. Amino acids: CASSVAGALDEQFF.

The CDR3 region has the DNA TGTGCCAGCAGCCCTAGTCGGACATCCTACTACAATGAGCAGTTCTTC. Amino acids: CASSPSRTSYYNEQFF. The V and J genes are TRBV11-2 and TRBJ2-1; a weak D match, TRBD1 (5 bases). Germline V gene data show CDR1 as SGHAT and CDR2 as FQNNGV. This CDR3 spans 16 amino acids. With 5 bases removed from V and 3 bases from J, the gap between germline ends came to 17 bases.

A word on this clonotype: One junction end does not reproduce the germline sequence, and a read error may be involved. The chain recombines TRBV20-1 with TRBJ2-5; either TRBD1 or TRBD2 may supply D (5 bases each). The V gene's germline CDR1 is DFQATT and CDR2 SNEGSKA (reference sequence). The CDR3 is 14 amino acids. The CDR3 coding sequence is TGCAGAGCTAGATCCCCGGGGCCCGAAGAGACCCAGTACTTC. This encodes CRARSPGPEETQYF.

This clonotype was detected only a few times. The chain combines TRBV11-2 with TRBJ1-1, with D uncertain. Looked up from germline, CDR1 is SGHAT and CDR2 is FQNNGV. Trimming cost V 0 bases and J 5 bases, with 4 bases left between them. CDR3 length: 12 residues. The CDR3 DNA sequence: TGTGCCAGCAGCTTAGATTCAACTGAAGCTTTCTTT. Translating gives CASSLDSTEAFF.

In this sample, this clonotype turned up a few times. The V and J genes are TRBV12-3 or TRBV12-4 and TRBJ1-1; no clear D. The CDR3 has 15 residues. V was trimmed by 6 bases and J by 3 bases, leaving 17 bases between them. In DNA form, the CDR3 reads TGTGCCAGCAGCGCCGACCCGGTCGGACACACTGAAGCTTTCTTT. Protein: CASSADPVGHTEAFF.

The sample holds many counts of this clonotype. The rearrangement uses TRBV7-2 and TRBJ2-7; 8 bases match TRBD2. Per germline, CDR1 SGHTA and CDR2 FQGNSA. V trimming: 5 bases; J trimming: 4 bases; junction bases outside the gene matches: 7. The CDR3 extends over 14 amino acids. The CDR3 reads CASSPGTRGYEQYV. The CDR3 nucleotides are TGTGCCAGCAGCCCGGGGACTAGGGGTTACGAGCAGTACGTC.

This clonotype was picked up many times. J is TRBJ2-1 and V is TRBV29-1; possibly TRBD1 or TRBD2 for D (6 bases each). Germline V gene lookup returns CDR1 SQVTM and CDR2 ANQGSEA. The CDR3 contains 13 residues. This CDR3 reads CSSERGPYNEQFF. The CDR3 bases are TGCAGTTCTGAACGGGGGCCCTACAATGAGCAGTTCTTC.

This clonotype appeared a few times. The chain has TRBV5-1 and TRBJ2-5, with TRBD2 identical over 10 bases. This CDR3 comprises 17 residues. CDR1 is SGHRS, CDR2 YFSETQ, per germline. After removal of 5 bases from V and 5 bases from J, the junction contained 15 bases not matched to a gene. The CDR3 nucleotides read TGCGCCAGCAGATACGGGACAGGCCTAGCGGGAGTGGAGACCCAGTACTTC. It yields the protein CASRYGTGLAGVETQYF.

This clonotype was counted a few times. The CDR3 spells CASSQELPLYENEQFF. As DNA, the CDR3 is TGTGCCAGCAGCCAAGAGTTGCCTCTCTATGAGAATGAGCAGTTCTTC. The chain combines TRBV4-2 with TRBJ2-1, with no clear D. CDR3 length equals 16 residues. The V gene's germline CDR1 is LGHNA and CDR2 YNFKEQ. The germline V and J ends were trimmed by 0 bases and 7 bases, with 16 bases remaining between them.

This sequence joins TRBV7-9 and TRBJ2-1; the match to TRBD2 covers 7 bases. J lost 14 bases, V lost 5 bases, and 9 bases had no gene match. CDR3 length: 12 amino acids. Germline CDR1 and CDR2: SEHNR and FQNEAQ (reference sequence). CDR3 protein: CASSGDVGGEFF. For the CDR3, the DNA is TGTGCCAGCAGCGGGGATGTGGGAGGGGAGTTCTTC.

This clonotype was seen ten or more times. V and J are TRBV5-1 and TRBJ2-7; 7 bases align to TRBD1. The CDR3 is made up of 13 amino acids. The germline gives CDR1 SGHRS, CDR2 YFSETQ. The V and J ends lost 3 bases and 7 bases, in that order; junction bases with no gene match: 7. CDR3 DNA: TGCGCCAGCAGCTGGACGTACAGGGGAGAGCAGTACTTC. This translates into CASSWTYRGEQYF.

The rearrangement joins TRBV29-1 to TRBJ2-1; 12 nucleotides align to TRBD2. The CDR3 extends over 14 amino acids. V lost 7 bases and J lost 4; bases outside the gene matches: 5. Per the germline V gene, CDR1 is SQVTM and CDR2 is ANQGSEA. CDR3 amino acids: CSAIGLAGYNEQFF. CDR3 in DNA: TGCAGCGCCATTGGACTAGCGGGGTACAATGAGCAGTTCTTC.

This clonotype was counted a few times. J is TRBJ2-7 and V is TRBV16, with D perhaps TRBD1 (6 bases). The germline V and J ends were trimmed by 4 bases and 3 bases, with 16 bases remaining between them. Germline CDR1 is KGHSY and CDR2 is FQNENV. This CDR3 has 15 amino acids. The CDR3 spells CASSRSPGDHYEQYF. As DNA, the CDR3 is TGTGCCAGCAGCCGGTCGCCAGGGGACCACTACGAGCAGTACTTC.